The sequence of this T cell receptor (beta chain) was determined in a study of post-analysis software for immune sequencing data. The TCR beta cDNA libraries carried unique molecular identifiers. TCRdb called the PCR reads again in MiXCR, with one record for every CDR3 protein. The sample carries hundreds of thousands of distinct CDR3 sequences, nearly 45% recorded once. Sequencing was carried out using blood. This TCR was sampled from a girl aged 5 to 17 with multiple sclerosis.

The CDR3 reads CASRPLQGLAGGENEQFF. CDR3 nucleotide sequence: TGTGCCAGCAGGCCCCTCCAGGGACTAGCGGGAGGGGAAAATGAGCAGTTCTTC. The V gene is TRBV28, the J gene TRBJ2-1; 16 nucleotides match TRBD2. Germline V gene data show CDR1 as MDHEN and CDR2 as SYDVKM. V gave up 6 bases and J gave up 7 bases; unmatched junction bases: 12. This CDR3 is 18 amino acids long.